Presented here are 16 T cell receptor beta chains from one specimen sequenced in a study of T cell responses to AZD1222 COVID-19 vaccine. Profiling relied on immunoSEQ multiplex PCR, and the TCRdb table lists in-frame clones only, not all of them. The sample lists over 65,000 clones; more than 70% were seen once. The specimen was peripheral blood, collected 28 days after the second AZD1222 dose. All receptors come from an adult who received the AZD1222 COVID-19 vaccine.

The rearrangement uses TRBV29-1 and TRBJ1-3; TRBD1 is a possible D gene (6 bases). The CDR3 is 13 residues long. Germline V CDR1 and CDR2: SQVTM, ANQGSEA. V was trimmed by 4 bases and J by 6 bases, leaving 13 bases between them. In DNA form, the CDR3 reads TGCAGCGTTGGTGACAGGAGTGTAAACACCATATATTTT. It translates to CSVGDRSVNTIYF. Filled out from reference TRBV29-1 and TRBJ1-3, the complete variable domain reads SAVISQKPSRDICQRGTSLTIQCQVDSQVTMMFWYRQQPGQSLTLIATANQGSEATYESGFVIDKFPISRPNLTFSTLTVSNMSPEDSSIYLCSVGDRSVNTIYFGEGSWLTVV.

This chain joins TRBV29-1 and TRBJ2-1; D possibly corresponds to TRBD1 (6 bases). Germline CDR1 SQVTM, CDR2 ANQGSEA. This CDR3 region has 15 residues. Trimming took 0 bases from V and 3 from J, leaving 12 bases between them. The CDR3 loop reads CSVEDRGGLYNEQFF. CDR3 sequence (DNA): TGCAGCGTTGAAGATCGAGGGGGTCTCTACAATGAGCAGTTCTTC.

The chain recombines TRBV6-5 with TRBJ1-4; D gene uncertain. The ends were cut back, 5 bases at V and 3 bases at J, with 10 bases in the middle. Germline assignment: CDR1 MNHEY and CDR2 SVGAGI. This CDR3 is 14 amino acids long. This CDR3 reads CASSPARANEKLFF. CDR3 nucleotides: TGTGCCAGCAGTCCCGCCCGGGCTAATGAAAAACTGTTTTTT.

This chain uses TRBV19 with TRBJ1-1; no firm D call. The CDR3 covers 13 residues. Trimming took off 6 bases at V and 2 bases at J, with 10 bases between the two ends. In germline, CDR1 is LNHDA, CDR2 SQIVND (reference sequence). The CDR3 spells CASRTYTNTEAFF. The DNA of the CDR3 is TGTGCCAGTAGGACGTATACTAACACTGAAGCTTTCTTT.

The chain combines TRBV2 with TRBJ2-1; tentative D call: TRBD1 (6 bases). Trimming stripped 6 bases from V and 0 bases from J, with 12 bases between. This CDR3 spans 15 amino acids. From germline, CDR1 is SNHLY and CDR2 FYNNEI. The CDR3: CASRRQGHSYNEQFF. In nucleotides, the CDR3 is TGTGCCAGCAGACGCCAGGGGCACTCCTACAATGAGCAGTTCTTC.

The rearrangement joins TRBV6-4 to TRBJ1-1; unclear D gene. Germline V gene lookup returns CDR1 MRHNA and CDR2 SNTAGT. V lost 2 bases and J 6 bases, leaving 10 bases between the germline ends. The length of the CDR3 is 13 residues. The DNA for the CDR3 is TGTGCCAGCAGTGACAGAACCTCTTCTGAAGCTTTCTTT. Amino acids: CASSDRTSSEAFF.

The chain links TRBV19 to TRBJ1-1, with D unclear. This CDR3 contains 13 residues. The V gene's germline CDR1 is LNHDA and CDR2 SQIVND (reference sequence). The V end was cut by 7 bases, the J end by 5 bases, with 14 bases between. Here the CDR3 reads CASKIREGTEAFF. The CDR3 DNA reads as TGTGCCAGTAAGATCCGGGAAGGGACTGAAGCTTTCTTT.

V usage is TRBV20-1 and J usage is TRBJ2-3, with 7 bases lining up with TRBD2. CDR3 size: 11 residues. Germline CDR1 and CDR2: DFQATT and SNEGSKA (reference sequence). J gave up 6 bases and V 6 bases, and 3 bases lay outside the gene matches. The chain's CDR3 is CSARREDTQYF. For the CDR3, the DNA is TGCAGTGCCCGGCGGGAGGATACGCAGTATTTT.

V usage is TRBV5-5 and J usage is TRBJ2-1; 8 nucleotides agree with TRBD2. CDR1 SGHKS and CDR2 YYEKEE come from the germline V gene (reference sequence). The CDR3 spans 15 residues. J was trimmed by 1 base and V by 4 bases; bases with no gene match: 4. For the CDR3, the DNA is TGTGCCAGCAGCCCTGGCGGGGGGTCCTACAATGAGCAGTTCTTC. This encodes CASSPGGGSYNEQFF. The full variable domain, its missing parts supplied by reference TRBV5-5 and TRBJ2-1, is DAGVTQSPTHLIKTRGQQVTLRCSPISGHKSVSWYQQVLGQGPQFIFQYYEKEERGRGNFPDRFSARQFPNYSSELNVNALLLGDSALYLCASSPGGGSYNEQFFGPGTRLTVL.

CDR3 DNA: TGCAGCGGTCTTAAAGGGCGGCGGGCAGAAGCTTTCTTT. Its translation: CSGLKGRRAEAFF. The gene calls are TRBV29-1 and TRBJ1-1; D unclear. Germline CDR1 reads SQVTM; CDR2 reads ANQGSEA. The CDR3 runs 13 residues. V lost 7 bases, J lost 8 bases, and 20 bases lay in between. Drawing the rest from reference TRBV29-1 and TRBJ1-1, the complete variable domain is SAVISQKPSRDICQRGTSLTIQCQVDSQVTMMFWYRQQPGQSLTLIATANQGSEATYESGFVIDKFPISRPNLTFSTLTVSNMSPEDSSIYLCSGLKGRRAEAFFGQGTRLTVV.

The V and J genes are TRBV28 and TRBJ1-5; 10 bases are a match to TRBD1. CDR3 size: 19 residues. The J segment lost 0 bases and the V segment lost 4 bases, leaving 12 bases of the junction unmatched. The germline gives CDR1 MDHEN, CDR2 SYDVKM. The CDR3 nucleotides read TGTGCCAGCAGTTATATCCCAGGGACAGGGGACCATAGCAATCAGCCCCAGCATTTT. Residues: CASSYIPGTGDHSNQPQHF.

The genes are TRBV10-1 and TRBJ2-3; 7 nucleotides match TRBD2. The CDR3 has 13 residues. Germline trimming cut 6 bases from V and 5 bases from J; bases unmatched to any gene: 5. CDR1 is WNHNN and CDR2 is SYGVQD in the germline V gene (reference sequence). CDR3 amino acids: CASRAGTIDTQYF. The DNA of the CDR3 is TGCGCCAGCAGAGCCGGGACTATAGATACGCAGTATTTT.

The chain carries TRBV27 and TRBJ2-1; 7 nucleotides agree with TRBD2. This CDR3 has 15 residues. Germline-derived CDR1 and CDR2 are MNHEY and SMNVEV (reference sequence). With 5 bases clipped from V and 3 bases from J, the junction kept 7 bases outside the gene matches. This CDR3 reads CASSKTSAGYNEQFF. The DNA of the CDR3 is TGTGCCAGCAGTAAAACTAGCGCGGGCTACAATGAGCAGTTCTTC.

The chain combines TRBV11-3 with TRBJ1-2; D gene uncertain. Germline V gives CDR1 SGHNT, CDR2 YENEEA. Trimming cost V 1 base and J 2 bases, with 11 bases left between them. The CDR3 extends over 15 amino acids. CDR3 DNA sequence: TGTGCCAGCAGCTTAGTTAATGGCGAAAACTATGGCTACACCTTC. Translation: CASSLVNGENYGYTF.

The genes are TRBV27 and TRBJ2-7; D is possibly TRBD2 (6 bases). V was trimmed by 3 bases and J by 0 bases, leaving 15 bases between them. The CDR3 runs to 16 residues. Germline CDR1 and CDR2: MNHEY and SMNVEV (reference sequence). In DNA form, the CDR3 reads TGTGCCAGCAGTTTTTACACAGCGGGTAACTCCTACGAGCAGTACTTC. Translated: CASSFYTAGNSYEQYF.

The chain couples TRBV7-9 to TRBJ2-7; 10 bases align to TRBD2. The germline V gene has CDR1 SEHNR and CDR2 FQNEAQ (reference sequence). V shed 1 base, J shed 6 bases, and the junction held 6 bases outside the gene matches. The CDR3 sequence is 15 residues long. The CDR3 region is CASSLGASGSREQYF. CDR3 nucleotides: TGTGCCAGCAGCTTAGGGGCTAGCGGGAGTCGCGAGCAGTACTTC. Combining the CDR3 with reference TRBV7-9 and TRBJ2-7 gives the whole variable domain DTGVSQNPRHKITKRGQNVTFRCDPISEHNRLYWYRQTLGQGPEFLTYFQNEAQLEKSRLLSDRFSAERPKGSFSTLEIQRTEQGDSAMYLCASSLGASGSREQYFGPGTRLTVT.